This TCR beta chain came from a study of shared clonotypes between healthy human individuals. Libraries were prepared by immunoSEQ multiplex PCR; TCRdb keeps only in-frame clonotypes and omits some of them. The table records around 980,000 clones, roughly 74% of them present only once. The germline CDR1 and CDR2 sequences are MDHEN and SYDVKM. Trimming removed 6 bases from V and 7 bases from J, with 18 bases in between. The CDR3 contains 14 residues. This clone was seen a few times. Antigen unknown. Findings of the study overall: Memory subsets generally showed lower estimated richness than naive subsets.

V and J are TRBV28 and TRBJ1-1, with D perhaps TRBD1 (5 bases). Sequenced input: memory CD4+ T cells from PBMCs. Subset here: CD45RA-negative fraction. The source of this sequence is a man between 18 and 35 years old in good health. Some clones in this sample may be carry-over from other donors' samples. CDR3 sequence (DNA): TGTGCCAGCAGCGCGACCGGGGACCCTCTTGAAGCTTTCTTT. This gives the protein CASSATGDPLEAFF.